This entry is about one T cell receptor beta chain. PCR employed 60 Vbeta and 13 Jbeta primers. Per the original data handling: A follow-up analysis tallied about 80 million unique TCR beta chains, roughly 10 million shared. Only in-frame clones appear in the TCRdb table, and some are missing; sequencing was by immunoSEQ multiplex PCR. V and J calls and clone size are given by that table; D and trimming were obtained from the DNA. Of about 120,000 clones in the sample, about three quarters were seen once. The CDR3 spans 14 residues. With 6 bases removed from V and 2 bases from J, the gap between germline ends came to 13 bases. Germline assignment: CDR1 SNHLY and CDR2 FYNNEI. Despite likely unrecorded immune exposures, the donors were nominally healthy at the time of sampling. This record comes from a study of cytomegalovirus exposure and HLA in healthy donors.

Sequenced sample: PBMCs. The origin of this receptor is a man aged 55 to 69 in good health and CMV-seropositive. The chain links TRBV2 to TRBJ2-5; weak D call: TRBD1 (6 bases). CDR3 coding DNA: TGTGCCAGCAGCAAACATGACAGGCAAGAGACCCAGTACTTC. Translating gives CASSKHDRQETQYF.